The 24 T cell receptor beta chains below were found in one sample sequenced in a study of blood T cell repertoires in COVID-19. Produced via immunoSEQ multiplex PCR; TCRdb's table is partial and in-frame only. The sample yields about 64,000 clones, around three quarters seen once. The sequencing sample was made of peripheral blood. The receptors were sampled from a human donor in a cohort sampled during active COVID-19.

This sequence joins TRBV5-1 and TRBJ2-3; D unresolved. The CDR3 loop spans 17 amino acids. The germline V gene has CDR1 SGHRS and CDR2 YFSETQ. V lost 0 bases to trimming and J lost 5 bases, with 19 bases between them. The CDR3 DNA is TGCGCCAGCAGCTTGGTAGTCTCAGCGCAGCCTGGAGATACGCAGTATTTT. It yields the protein CASSLVVSAQPGDTQYF.

The CDR3 DNA reads as TGTGCCAGCAGCTTGGGAGTTATGGGCGAGACCCAGTACTTC. Its translation is CASSLGVMGETQYF. The rearrangement joins TRBV5-5 to TRBJ2-5; D is unclear. Germline V gene data show CDR1 as SGHKS and CDR2 as YYEKEE (reference sequence). There are 14 residues in the CDR3. The V gene lost 0 bases and the J gene lost 5 bases, with 11 bases spanning the gap.

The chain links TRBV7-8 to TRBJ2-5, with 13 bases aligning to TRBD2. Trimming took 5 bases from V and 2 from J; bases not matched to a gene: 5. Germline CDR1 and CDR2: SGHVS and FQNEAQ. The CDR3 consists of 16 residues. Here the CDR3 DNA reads TGTGCCAGCAGCCTCGGACTAGCGGGGGCACAAGAGACCCAGTACTTC. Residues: CASSLGLAGAQETQYF. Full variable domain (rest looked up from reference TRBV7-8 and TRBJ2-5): GAGVSQSPRYKVAKRGQDVALRCDPISGHVSLFWYQQALGQGPEFLTYFQNEAQLDKSGLPSDRFFAERPEGSVSTLKIQRTQQEDSAVYLCASSLGLAGAQETQYFGPGTRLLVL.

The CDR3 region has the DNA TGCGCCAGCAGCTTGGCCGGGACAGTGGGGAATAAGCCCCAGCATTTT. Amino acids: CASSLAGTVGNKPQHF. The chain joins TRBV5-1 to TRBJ1-5, with TRBD1 matching 7 bases. CDR1 is SGHRS, CDR2 YFSETQ, per germline. The V gene end was trimmed by 0 bases and the J gene end by 8 bases; junction bases not matched to a gene: 11. The CDR3 has 16 residues.

The DNA for the CDR3 is TGTGCCAGCAGCATACGGACAGGGGGCTTCCAGGGTTCACCCCTCCACTTT. Translating gives CASSIRTGGFQGSPLHF. The chain carries TRBV14 and TRBJ1-6; 11 bases match TRBD1. There are 17 residues in the CDR3. Germline V CDR1 and CDR2: SGHDN, FVKESK. V was clipped by 5 bases and J by 9 bases; unmatched bases: 12.

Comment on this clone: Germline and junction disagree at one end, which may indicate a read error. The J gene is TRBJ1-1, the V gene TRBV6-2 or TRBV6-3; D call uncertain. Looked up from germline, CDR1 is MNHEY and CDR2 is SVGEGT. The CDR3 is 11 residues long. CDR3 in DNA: TGTGCCACCAGTACCGGAGTCGGGGCTTTCTTT. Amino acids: CATSTGVGAFF.

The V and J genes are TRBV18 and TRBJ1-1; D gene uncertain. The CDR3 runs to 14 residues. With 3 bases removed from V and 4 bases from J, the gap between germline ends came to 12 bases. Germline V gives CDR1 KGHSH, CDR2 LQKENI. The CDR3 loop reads CASSPQDPGTEAFF. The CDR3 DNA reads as TGTGCCAGCTCACCCCAAGACCCGGGCACTGAAGCTTTCTTT.

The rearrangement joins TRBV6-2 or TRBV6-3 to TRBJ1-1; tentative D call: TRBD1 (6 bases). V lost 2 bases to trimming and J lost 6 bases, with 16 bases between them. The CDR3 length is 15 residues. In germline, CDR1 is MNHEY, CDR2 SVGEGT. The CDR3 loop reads CASSYDRGQTAEAFF. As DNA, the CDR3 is TGTGCCAGCAGTTACGATAGAGGACAGACAGCTGAAGCTTTCTTT.

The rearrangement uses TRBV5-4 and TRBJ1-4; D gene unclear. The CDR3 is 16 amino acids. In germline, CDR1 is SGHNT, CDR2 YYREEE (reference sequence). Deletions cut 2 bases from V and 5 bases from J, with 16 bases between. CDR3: CASSLKGGGENEKLFF. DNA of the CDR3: TGTGCCAGCAGCTTAAAGGGCGGCGGGGAGAATGAAAAACTGTTTTTT.

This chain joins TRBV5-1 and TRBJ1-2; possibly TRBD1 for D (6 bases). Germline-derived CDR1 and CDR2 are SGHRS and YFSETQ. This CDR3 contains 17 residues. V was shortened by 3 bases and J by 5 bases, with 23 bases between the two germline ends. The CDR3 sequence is CASSSTKSGRGGYGYTF. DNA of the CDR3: TGCGCCAGCAGCTCCACCAAGTCGGGCAGGGGCGGGTATGGCTACACCTTC.

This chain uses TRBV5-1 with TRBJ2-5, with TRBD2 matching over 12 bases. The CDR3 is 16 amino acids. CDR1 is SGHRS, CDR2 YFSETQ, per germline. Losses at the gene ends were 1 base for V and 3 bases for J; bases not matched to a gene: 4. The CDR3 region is CASSLQLAGGKETQYF. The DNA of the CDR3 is TGCGCCAGCAGCTTGCAACTAGCGGGGGGCAAAGAGACCCAGTACTTC.

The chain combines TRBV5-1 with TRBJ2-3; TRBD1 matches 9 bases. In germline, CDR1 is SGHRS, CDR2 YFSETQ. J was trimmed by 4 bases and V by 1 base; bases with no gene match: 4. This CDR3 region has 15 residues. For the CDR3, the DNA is TGCGCCAGCAGCTTGAGGAACAGGGGGCCAGATACGCAGTATTTT. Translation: CASSLRNRGPDTQYF.

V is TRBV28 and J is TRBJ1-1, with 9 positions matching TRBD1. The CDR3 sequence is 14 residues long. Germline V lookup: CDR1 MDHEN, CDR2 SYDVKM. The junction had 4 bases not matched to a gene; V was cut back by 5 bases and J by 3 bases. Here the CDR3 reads CASSPGDRDTEAFF. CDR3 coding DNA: TGTGCCAGCAGTCCCGGGGACAGGGACACTGAAGCTTTCTTT.

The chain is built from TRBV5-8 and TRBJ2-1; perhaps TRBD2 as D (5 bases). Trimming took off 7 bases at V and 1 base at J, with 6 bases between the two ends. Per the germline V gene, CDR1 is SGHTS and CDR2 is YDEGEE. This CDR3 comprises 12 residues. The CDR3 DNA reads TGTGCCAGCCGGGGATCCTACAATGAGCAGTTCTTC. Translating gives CASRGSYNEQFF.

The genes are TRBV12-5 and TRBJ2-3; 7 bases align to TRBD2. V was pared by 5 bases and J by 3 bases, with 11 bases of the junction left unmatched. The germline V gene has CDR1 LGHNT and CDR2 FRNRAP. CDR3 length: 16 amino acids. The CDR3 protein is CASGPGEGGWTDTQYF. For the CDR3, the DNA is TGTGCTAGTGGTCCGGGGGAGGGCGGGTGGACAGATACGCAGTATTTT. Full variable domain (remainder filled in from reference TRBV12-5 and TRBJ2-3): DARVTQTPRHKVTEMGQEVTMRCQPILGHNTVFWYRQTMMQGLELLAYFRNRAPLDDSGMPKDRFSAEMPDATLATLKIQPSEPRDSAVYFCASGPGEGGWTDTQYFGPGTRLTVL.

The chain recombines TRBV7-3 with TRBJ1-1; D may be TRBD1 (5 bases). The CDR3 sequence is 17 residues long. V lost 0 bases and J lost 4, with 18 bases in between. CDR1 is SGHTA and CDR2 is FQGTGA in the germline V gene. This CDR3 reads CASSLTGQASTGTEAFF. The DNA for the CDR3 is TGTGCCAGCAGCTTAACGGGGCAGGCTTCGACGGGCACTGAAGCTTTCTTT. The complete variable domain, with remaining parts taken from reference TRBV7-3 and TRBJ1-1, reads GAGVSQTPSNKVTEKGKYVELRCDPISGHTALYWYRQSLGQGPEFLIYFQGTGAADDSGLPNDRFFAVRPEGSVSTLKIQRTERGDSAVYLCASSLTGQASTGTEAFFGQGTRLTVV.

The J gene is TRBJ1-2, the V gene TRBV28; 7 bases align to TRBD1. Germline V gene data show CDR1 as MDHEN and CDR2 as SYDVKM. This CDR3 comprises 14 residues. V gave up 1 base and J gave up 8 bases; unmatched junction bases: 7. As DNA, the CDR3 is TGTGCCAGCAGTTTATTCCACAGGGGTGCCGGCTACACCTTC. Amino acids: CASSLFHRGAGYTF.

The CDR3 coding sequence is TGTGCCAGCAGCCCTATCAGGGGGCCGAACTTGGGCTACACCTTC. Protein product: CASSPIRGPNLGYTF. The genes are TRBV14 and TRBJ1-2; 8 bases are shared with TRBD1. V was clipped by 4 bases and J by 8 bases; unmatched bases: 12. CDR1 and CDR2 from the germline V gene are SGHDN and FVKESK. This CDR3 contains 15 residues.

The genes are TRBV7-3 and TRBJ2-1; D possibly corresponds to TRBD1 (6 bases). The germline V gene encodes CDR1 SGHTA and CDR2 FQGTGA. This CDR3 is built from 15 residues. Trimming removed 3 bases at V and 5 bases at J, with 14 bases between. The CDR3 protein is CASSFDGTPNNEQFF. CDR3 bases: TGTGCCAGCAGCTTTGACGGGACACCGAACAATGAGCAGTTCTTC.

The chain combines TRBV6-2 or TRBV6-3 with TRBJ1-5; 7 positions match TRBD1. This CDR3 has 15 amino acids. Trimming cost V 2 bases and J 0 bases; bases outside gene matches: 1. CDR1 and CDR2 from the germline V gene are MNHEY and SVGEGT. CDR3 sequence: CASSYAGGSNQPQHF. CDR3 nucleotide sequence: TGTGCCAGCAGTTACGCAGGGGGTAGCAATCAGCCCCAGCATTTT.

In nucleotides, the CDR3 is TGTGCCAGCAGTCCGAGGACAGATACGCAGTATTTT. As protein: CASSPRTDTQYF. The V call is TRBV28, the J call TRBJ2-3; D ambiguous. This CDR3 is 12 amino acids long. Germline CDR1 MDHEN, CDR2 SYDVKM. V was cut by 5 bases and J by 3 bases, with 6 bases left in between.

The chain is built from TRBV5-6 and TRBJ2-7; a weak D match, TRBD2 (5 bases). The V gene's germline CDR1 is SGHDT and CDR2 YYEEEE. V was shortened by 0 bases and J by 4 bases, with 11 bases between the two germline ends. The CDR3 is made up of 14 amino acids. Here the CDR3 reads CASSLDVTGYEQYF. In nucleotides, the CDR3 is TGTGCCAGCAGCTTGGACGTGACGGGGTACGAGCAGTACTTC.

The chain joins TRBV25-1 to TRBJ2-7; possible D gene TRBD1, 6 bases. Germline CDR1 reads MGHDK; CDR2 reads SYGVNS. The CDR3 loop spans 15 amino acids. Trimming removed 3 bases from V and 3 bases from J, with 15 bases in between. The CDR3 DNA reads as TGTGCCAGCAGTGATGACAGGCGTCGCGGCTACGAGCAGTACTTC. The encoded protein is CASSDDRRRGYEQYF.

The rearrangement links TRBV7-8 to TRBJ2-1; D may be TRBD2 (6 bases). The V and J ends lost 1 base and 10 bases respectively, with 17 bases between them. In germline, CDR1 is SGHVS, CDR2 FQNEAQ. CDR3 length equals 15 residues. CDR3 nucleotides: TGTGCCAGCAGCTTAGGGGCAGGGAGGTCGTTGGAGCAGTTCTTC. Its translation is CASSLGAGRSLEQFF.